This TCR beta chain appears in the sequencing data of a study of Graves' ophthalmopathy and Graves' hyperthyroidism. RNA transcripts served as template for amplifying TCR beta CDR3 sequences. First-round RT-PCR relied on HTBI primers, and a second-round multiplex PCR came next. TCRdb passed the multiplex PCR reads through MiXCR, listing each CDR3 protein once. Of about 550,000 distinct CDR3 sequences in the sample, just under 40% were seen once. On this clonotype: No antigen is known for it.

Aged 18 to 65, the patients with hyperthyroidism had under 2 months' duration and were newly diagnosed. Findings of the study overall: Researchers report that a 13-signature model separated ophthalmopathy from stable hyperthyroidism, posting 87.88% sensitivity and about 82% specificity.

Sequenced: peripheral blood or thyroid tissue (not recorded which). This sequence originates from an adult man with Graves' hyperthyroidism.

The CDR3 loop is CASRLRDTTSPLHF. CDR3 bases: TGTGCCAGCAGGCTCAGGGATACGACTTCACCCCTCCACTTT. V gene TRBV2 combines with J gene TRBJ1-6, with a weak D call TRBD1 (5 bases). Trimming stripped 6 bases from V and 9 bases from J, with 15 bases between. Germline V gene lookup returns CDR1 SNHLY and CDR2 FYNNEI. The CDR3 sequence is 14 residues long. The full variable domain, in which reference TRBV2 and TRBJ1-6 provide the parts outside the CDR3, is EPEVTQTPSHQVTQMGQEVILRCVPISNHLYFYWYRQILGQKVEFLVSFYNNEISEKSEIFDDQFSVERPDGSNFTLKIRSTKLEDSAMYFCASRLRDTTSPLHFGNGTRLTVT.